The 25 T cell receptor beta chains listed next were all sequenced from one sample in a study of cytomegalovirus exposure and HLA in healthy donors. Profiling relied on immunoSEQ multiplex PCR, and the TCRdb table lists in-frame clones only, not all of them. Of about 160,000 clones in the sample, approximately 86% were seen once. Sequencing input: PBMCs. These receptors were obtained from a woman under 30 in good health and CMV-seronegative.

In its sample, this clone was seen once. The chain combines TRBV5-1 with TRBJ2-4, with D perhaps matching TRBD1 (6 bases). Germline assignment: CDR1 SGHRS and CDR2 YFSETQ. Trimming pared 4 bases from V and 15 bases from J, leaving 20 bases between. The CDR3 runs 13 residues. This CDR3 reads CASSPGPDSLPYF. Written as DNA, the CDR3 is TGCGCCAGCAGCCCCGGCCCGGACAGTTTACCGTACTTC.

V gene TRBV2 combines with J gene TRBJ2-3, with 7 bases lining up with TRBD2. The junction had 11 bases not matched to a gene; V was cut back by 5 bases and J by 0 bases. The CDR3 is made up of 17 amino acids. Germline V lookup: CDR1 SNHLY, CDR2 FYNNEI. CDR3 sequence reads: CASSPVWGGVSTDTQYF. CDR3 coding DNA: TGTGCCAGCAGTCCCGTATGGGGGGGAGTCAGCACAGATACGCAGTATTTT.

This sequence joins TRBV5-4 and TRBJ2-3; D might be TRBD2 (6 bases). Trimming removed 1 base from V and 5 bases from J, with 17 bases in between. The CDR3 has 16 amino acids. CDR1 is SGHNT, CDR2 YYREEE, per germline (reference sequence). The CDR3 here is CASSLKPGVEVDTQYF. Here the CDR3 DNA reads TGTGCCAGCAGCTTGAAGCCGGGAGTCGAGGTAGATACGCAGTATTTT.

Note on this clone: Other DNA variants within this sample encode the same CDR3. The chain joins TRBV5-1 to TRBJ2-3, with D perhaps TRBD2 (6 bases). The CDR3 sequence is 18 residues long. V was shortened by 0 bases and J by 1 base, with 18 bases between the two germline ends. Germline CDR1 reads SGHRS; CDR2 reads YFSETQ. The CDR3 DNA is TGCGCCAGCAGCTTGGAACTTGGTGGGGCTAGCGGCACAGATACGCAGTATTTT. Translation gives CASSLELGGASGTDTQYF.

The CDR3 region has the DNA TGTGCCAGCAGTTACTCCAGGGACAATCAGCCCCAGCATTTT. This translates into CASSYSRDNQPQHF. V is TRBV6-5 and J is TRBJ1-5, with D maybe TRBD1 (5 bases). Germline-derived CDR1 and CDR2 are MNHEY and SVGAGI. V dropped 0 bases and J dropped 3 bases, with 6 bases sitting between them. The CDR3 loop spans 14 amino acids.

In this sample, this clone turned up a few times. The CDR3, as DNA: TGCGCCAGCAGCGGAGAGGACACTGAAGCTTTCTTT. This sequence encodes CASSGEDTEAFF. This sequence joins TRBV5-1 and TRBJ1-1; no definite D call. Germline CDR1 is SGHRS and CDR2 is YFSETQ. CDR3 length equals 12 residues. Trimming pared 4 bases from V and 3 bases from J, leaving 7 bases between.

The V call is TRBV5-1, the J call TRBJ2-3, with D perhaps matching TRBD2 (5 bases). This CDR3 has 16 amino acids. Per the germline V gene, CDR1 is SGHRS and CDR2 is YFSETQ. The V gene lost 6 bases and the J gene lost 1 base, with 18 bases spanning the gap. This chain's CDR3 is CASNGREETGTDTQYF. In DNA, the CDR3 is TGCGCCAGCAATGGGAGAGAGGAAACTGGCACAGATACGCAGTATTTT. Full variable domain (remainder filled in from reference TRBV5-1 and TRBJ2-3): KAGVTQTPRYLIKTRGQQVTLSCSPISGHRSVSWYQQTPGQGLQFLFEYFSETQRNKGNFPGRFSGRQFSNSRSEMNVSTLELGDSALYLCASNGREETGTDTQYFGPGTRLTVL.

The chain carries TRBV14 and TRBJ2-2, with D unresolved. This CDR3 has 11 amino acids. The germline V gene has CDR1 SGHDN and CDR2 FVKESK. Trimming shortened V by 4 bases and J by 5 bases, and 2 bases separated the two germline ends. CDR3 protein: CASSPTGELFF. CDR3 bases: TGTGCCAGCAGCCCGACCGGGGAGCTGTTTTTT. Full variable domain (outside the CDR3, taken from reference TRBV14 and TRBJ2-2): EAGVTQFPSHSVIEKGQTVTLRCDPISGHDNLYWYRRVMGKEIKFLLHFVKESKQDESGMPNNRFLAERTGGTYSTLKVQPAELEDSGVYFCASSPTGELFFGEGSRLTVL.

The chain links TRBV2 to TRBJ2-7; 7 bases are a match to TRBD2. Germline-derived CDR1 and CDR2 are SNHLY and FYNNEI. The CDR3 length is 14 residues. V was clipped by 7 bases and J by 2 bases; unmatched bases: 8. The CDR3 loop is CASKGLVPPYEQYF. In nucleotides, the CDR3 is TGTGCCAGCAAAGGACTAGTCCCTCCCTACGAGCAGTACTTC.

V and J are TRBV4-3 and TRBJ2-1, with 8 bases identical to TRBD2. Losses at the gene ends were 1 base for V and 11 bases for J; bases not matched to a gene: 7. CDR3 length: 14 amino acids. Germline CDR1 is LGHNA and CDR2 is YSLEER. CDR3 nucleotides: TGCGCCAGCAGCCAAGGACTAGCGCAACAGAAGCAGTTCTTC. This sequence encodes CASSQGLAQQKQFF.

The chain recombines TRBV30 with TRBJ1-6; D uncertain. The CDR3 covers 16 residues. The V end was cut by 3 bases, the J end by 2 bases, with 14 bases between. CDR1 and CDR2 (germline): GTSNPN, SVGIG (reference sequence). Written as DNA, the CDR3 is TGTGCCTGGAGGCAAAGCGGAGGGACCTATAATTCACCCCTCCACTTT. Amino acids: CAWRQSGGTYNSPLHF.

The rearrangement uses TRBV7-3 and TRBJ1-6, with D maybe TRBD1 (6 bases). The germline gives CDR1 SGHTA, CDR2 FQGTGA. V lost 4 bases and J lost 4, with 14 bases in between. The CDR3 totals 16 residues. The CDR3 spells CASSSMDSVYNSPLHF. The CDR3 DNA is TGTGCCAGCAGCTCCATGGACAGCGTGTATAATTCACCCCTCCACTTT.

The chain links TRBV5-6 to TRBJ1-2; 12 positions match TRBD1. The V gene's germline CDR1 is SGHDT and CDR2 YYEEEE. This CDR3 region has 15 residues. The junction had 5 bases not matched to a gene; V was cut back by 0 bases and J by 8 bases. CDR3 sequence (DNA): TGTGCCAGCAGCTTGGGGGGACAGGGGGCGCGAGGCTACACCTTC. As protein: CASSLGGQGARGYTF.

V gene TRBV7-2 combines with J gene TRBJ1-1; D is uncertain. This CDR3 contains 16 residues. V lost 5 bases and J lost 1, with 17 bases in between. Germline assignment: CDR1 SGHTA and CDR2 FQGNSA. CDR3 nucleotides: TGTGCCAGCAGCCGAAGGACTTGGGTCAGGAACACTGAAGCTTTCTTT. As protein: CASSRRTWVRNTEAFF.

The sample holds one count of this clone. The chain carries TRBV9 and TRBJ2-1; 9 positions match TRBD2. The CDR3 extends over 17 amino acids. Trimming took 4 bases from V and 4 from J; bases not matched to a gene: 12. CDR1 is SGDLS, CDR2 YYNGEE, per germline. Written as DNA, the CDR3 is TGTGCCAGCAGCCGCACTAGCGGGCGGAGGCCATACAATGAGCAGTTCTTC. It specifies CASSRTSGRRPYNEQFF.

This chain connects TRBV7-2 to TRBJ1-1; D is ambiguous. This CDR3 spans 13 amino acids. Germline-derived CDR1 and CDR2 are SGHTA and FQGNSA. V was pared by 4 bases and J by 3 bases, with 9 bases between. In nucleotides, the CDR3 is TGTGCCAGCAGCTCGGTCGGGGACACTGAAGCTTTCTTT. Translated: CASSSVGDTEAFF.

The DNA of the CDR3 is TGTGCCAGCAGCTTAGGCAGTGCAACTAATGAAAAACTGTTTTTT. Translated, it gives CASSLGSATNEKLFF. The chain carries TRBV7-3 and TRBJ1-4; no clear D gene. Deletions cut 2 bases from V and 0 bases from J, with 7 bases between. CDR3 size: 15 residues. Germline CDR1 and CDR2: SGHTA and FQGTGA.

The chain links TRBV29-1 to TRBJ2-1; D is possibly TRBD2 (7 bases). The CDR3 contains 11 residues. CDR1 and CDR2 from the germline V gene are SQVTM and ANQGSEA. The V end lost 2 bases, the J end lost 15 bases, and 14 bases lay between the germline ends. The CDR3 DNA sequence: TGCAGCGTTGAAAGGGGGGAGGGGCCGTTCTTC. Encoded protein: CSVERGEGPFF.

The CDR3 region is CASSLTGRIRNTGELFF. CDR3 DNA sequence: TGTGCCAGCAGCTTGACAGGACGGATCCGGAACACCGGGGAGCTGTTTTTT. The J gene is TRBJ2-2, the V gene TRBV7-9, with TRBD1 as a possible D gene (6 bases). This CDR3 region has 17 residues. Trimming shortened V by 3 bases and J by 1 base, and 15 bases separated the two germline ends. The V gene's germline CDR1 is SEHNR and CDR2 FQNEAQ (reference sequence).

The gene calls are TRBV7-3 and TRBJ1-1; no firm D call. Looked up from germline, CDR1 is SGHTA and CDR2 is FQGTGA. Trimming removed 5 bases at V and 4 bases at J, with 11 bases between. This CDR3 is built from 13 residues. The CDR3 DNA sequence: TGTGCCAGCAGCCGCGTTGAGGGCACTGAAGCTTTCTTT. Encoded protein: CASSRVEGTEAFF.

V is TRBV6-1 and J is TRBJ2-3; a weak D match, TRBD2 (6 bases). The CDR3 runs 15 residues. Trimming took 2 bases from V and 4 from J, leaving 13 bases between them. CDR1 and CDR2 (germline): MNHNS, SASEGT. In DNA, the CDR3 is TGTGCCAGCAGTGAATGGGCCCCGGGGGCAGATACGCAGTATTTT. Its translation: CASSEWAPGADTQYF.

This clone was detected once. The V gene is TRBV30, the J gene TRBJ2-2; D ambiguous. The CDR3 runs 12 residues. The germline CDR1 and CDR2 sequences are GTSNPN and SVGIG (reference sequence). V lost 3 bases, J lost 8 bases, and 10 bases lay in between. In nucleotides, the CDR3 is TGTGCCTGGAGGACCTGGGCGGGGGAGCTGTTTTTT. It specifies CAWRTWAGELFF.

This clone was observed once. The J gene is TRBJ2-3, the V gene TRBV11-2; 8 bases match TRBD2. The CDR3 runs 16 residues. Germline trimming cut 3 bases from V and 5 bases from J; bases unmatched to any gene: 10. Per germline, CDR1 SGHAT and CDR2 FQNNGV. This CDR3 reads CASSFQGGRQGDTQYF. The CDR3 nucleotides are TGTGCCAGCAGCTTTCAAGGCGGGAGGCAAGGAGATACGCAGTATTTT. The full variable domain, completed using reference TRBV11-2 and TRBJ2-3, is EAGVAQSPRYKIIEKRQSVAFWCNPISGHATLYWYQQILGQGPKLLIQFQNNGVVDDSQLPKDRFSAERLKGVDSTLKIQPAKLEDSAVYLCASSFQGGRQGDTQYFGPGTRLTVL.

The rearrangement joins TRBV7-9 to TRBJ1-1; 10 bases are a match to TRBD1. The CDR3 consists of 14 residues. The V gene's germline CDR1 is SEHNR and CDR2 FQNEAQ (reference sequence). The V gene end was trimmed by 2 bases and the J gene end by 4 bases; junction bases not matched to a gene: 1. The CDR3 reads CASSLRDRGTEAFF. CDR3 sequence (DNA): TGTGCCAGCAGCTTACGGGACAGGGGCACTGAAGCTTTCTTT. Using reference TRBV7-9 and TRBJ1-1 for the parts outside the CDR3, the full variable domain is DTGVSQNPRHKITKRGQNVTFRCDPISEHNRLYWYRQTLGQGPEFLTYFQNEAQLEKSRLLSDRFSAERPKGSFSTLEIQRTEQGDSAMYLCASSLRDRGTEAFFGQGTRLTVV.

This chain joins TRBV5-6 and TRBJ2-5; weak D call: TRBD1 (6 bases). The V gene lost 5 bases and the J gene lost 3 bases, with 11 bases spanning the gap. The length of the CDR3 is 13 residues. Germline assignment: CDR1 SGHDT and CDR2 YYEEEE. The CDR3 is CASRLQGKETQYF. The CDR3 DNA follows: TGTGCCAGCAGGTTACAGGGTAAAGAGACCCAGTACTTC.